Listed here are 26 T cell receptor beta chains from one sample, sequenced in a study of T cells in Graves' hyperthyroidism and ophthalmopathy. Using RNA transcripts as the source, TCR beta CDR3 regions were amplified. HTBI primers drove first-round RT-PCR of the TCR CDR3. One entry per CDR3 protein, called by TCRdb with MiXCR from the multiplex PCR reads. The sample carries about 500,000 distinct CDR3 sequences, 14% recorded once. The sample consisted of blood. Receptor source: a woman aged 18 to 35 with Graves' hyperthyroidism.

A remark on this clonotype: Possible read error: a much larger clone is one base away. The chain's CDR3 is CASSDPMSDEQFF. CDR3 sequence (DNA): TGTGCCAGCAGTGACCCTATGAGCGATGAGCAGTTCTTC. The rearrangement joins TRBV6-1 to TRBJ2-1; D unresolved. Trimming cost V 3 bases and J 8 bases, with 11 bases left between them. Germline V gives CDR1 MNHNS, CDR2 SASEGT. CDR3 length: 13 amino acids.

This clonotype has a handful of counts. The chain links TRBV7-7 to TRBJ2-1, with 7 bases matching TRBD2. The CDR3 runs to 16 residues. Germline-derived CDR1 and CDR2 are SSHAT and FNYEAQ (reference sequence). With 0 bases clipped from V and 6 bases from J, the junction kept 8 bases outside the gene matches. The chain's CDR3 is CASSLAGGTTINEQFF. The CDR3 DNA is TGTGCCAGCAGCTTAGCGGGGGGGACTACAATCAATGAGCAGTTCTTC.

This clonotype has only a few counts. The chain recombines TRBV6-2 or TRBV6-3 with TRBJ1-6; 7 bases agree with TRBD1. V shed 7 bases, J shed 10 bases, and the junction held 13 bases outside the gene matches. The CDR3 totals 15 residues. Germline lookup yields CDR1 MNHEY and CDR2 SVGEGT. The CDR3 DNA sequence: TGTGCCAGCACTCCTACCGCGACAGGGTTCTCACCCCTCCACTTT. Residues: CASTPTATGFSPLHF.

Remarks on this clonotype: A read error may explain this, as a much larger clone is one base away. The chain uses TRBV7-9 and TRBJ1-1; D not resolved. Germline V CDR1 and CDR2: SEHNR, FQNEAQ (reference sequence). The V end was cut by 4 bases, the J end by 10 bases, with 22 bases between. This CDR3 spans 15 amino acids. CDR3 residues: CASSSGTWLIDRAFF. The CDR3 bases are TGTGCCAGCAGCTCAGGAACCTGGCTTATCGATAGAGCTTTCTTT. The variable domain in full, with the rest retrieved from reference TRBV7-9 and TRBJ1-1, is DTGVSQNPRHKITKRGQNVTFRCDPISEHNRLYWYRQTLGQGPEFLTYFQNEAQLEKSRLLSDRFSAERPKGSFSTLEIQRTEQGDSAMYLCASSSGTWLIDRAFFGQGTRLTVV.

This clonotype has more than one count but fewer than ten. A read error may explain this, as a much larger clone is one base away. In this CDR3 the conserved last residue, phenylalanine or tryptophan, is missing, so a read error is likely. The chain is built from TRBV30 and TRBJ1-2; 9 bases are a match to TRBD1. Per the germline V gene, CDR1 is GTSNPN and CDR2 is SVGIG (reference sequence). This CDR3 has 16 residues. J gave up 0 bases and V 3 bases, and 8 bases lay outside the gene matches. Here the CDR3 DNA reads TGTGCCTGGAGCCCCCGCCGGACAGGGGCTAACTATGGCTACACCCTC. This gives the protein CAWSPRRTGANYGYTL.

This clonotype occurred a few times. The gene calls are TRBV5-1 and TRBJ2-7; 9 bases fit TRBD2. Germline V CDR1 and CDR2: SGHRS, YFSETQ. After removal of 0 bases from V and 2 bases from J, the junction contained 12 bases not matched to a gene. The CDR3 consists of 18 residues. In nucleotides, the CDR3 is TGCGCCAGCAGCTTGGGACCGAGTAGCGGGAGCGGTGCCTACGAGCAGTACGTC. It is translated as CASSLGPSSGSGAYEQYV.

This rearrangement joins TRBV27 to TRBJ2-7; D is perhaps TRBD2 (6 bases). Trimming cost V 2 bases and J 1 base, with 15 bases left between them. The CDR3 covers 16 residues. CDR1 and CDR2 from the germline V gene are MNHEY and SMNVEV (reference sequence). The CDR3 sequence is CASSLAGRTRSYEQYF. The CDR3 bases are TGTGCCAGCAGTTTAGCGGGACGGACGAGGTCCTACGAGCAGTACTTC.

In its sample, this clonotype was seen many times. This chain links TRBV7-8 with TRBJ1-2, with D possibly being TRBD1 (6 bases). This CDR3 comprises 12 residues. CDR1 and CDR2 from the germline V gene are SGHVS and FQNEAQ. Deletions cut 5 bases from V and 4 bases from J, with 8 bases between. This chain's CDR3 is CASSRDIYGYTF. The CDR3 nucleotides read TGTGCCAGCAGCCGGGACATCTATGGCTACACCTTC. Combining the CDR3 with reference TRBV7-8 and TRBJ1-2 gives the whole variable domain GAGVSQSPRYKVAKRGQDVALRCDPISGHVSLFWYQQALGQGPEFLTYFQNEAQLDKSGLPSDRFFAERPEGSVSTLKIQRTQQEDSAVYLCASSRDIYGYTFGSGTRLTVV.

The CDR3 DNA is TGCGCCAGCAGCCCCCGGCGGGACTCGAATGAGCAGTTCTTC. It codes for CASSPRRDSNEQFF. The V and J genes are TRBV5-1 and TRBJ2-1, with D perhaps TRBD2 (6 bases). V dropped 4 bases and J dropped 7 bases, with 15 bases sitting between them. The CDR3 has 14 residues. Germline loops: CDR1 SGHRS, CDR2 YFSETQ.

This clonotype came up a few times. The V gene is TRBV7-9, the J gene TRBJ2-7; D might be TRBD1 or TRBD2, each matching 5 bases. V lost 3 bases and J 3 bases, leaving 18 bases between the germline ends. The CDR3 has 16 residues. Germline-derived CDR1 and CDR2 are SEHNR and FQNEAQ (reference sequence). CDR3 coding DNA: TGTGCCAGCAGCTTGACTTACGGGACCTCCTTCTACGAGCAGTACTTC. This codes for CASSLTYGTSFYEQYF. Supplemented by reference TRBV7-9 and TRBJ2-7, the full variable domain reads DTGVSQNPRHKITKRGQNVTFRCDPISEHNRLYWYRQTLGQGPEFLTYFQNEAQLEKSRLLSDRFSAERPKGSFSTLEIQRTEQGDSAMYLCASSLTYGTSFYEQYFGPGTRLTVT.

This clonotype was recorded many times. The chain couples TRBV9 to TRBJ1-2; no firm D call. Germline V lookup: CDR1 SGDLS, CDR2 YYNGEE. The length of the CDR3 is 13 residues. V lost 4 bases and J 6 bases, leaving 13 bases between the germline ends. The CDR3 reads CASSPYSFHGYTF. In DNA form, the CDR3 reads TGTGCCAGCAGCCCCTACAGTTTTCATGGCTACACCTTC.

This clonotype was observed at least ten times. CDR3 DNA sequence: TGCAGTGCTAGAGATCCTAACCTAGCGGGAGGGCCGGGAGAGACCCAGTACTTC. It is translated as CSARDPNLAGGPGETQYF. The chain carries TRBV20-1 and TRBJ2-5, with 12 bases that match TRBD2. Germline V gene sequence: CDR1 DFQATT, CDR2 SNEGSKA (reference sequence). The CDR3 covers 18 residues. After removal of 0 bases from V and 4 bases from J, the junction contained 12 bases not matched to a gene.

In its sample, this clonotype was seen many times. The CDR3 DNA reads as TGTGCCAGCAGCGTTACCGGGACAGCGGAGGGCTACACCTTC. It codes for CASSVTGTAEGYTF. V is TRBV9 and J is TRBJ1-2; 7 positions match TRBD1. CDR1 is SGDLS and CDR2 is YYNGEE in the germline V gene. This CDR3 has 14 amino acids. V lost 2 bases, J lost 8 bases, and 9 bases stayed unmatched.

The chain has TRBV12-3 or TRBV12-4 and TRBJ2-1; D not resolved. This CDR3 region has 14 residues. V was trimmed by 5 bases and J by 5 bases, leaving 13 bases between them. DNA of the CDR3: TGTGCCAGCAGTCCTCCCCCGGCGAACAATGAGCAGTTCTTC. Encoded protein: CASSPPPANNEQFF.

This clonotype showed up many times. This rearrangement joins TRBV10-3 to TRBJ2-2; D not resolved. The CDR3 runs 15 residues. V lost 0 bases and J lost 1, with 6 bases in between. Germline V gives CDR1 ENHRY, CDR2 SYGVKD. CDR3 coding DNA: TGTGCCATCAGTGAGTCGTTGCGGAACACCGGGGAGCTGTTTTTT. This encodes CAISESLRNTGELFF.

V is TRBV7-2 and J is TRBJ2-4; D may correspond to TRBD1 or TRBD2 (5 bases each). The germline V and J ends were trimmed by 5 bases and 3 bases, with 11 bases remaining between them. The CDR3 has 14 residues. The germline V gene encodes CDR1 SGHTA and CDR2 FQGNSA. In DNA, the CDR3 is TGTGCCAGCAGCCCGGGACCCAACAAAAACATTCAGTACTTC. Amino acids: CASSPGPNKNIQYF. Based on the CDR3 plus reference TRBV7-2 and TRBJ2-4, the full variable domain is GAGVSQSPSNKVTEKGKDVELRCDPISGHTALYWYRQSLGQGLEFLIYFQGNSAPDKSGLPSDRFSAERTGGSVSTLTIQRTQQEDSAVYLCASSPGPNKNIQYFGAGTRLSVL.

This clonotype has ten or more counts. The rearrangement links TRBV20-1 to TRBJ2-3, with D maybe TRBD2 (5 bases). This CDR3 region has 14 residues. Germline V gives CDR1 DFQATT, CDR2 SNEGSKA (reference sequence). Trimming removed 3 bases from V and 0 bases from J, with 10 bases in between. This CDR3 reads CSAREAASTDTQYF. The CDR3 DNA reads TGCAGTGCTAGGGAGGCGGCTAGCACAGATACGCAGTATTTT.

With regard to this clonotype: A much more abundant neighbour one base away suggests this may be a read error. The rearrangement links TRBV12-3 or TRBV12-4 to TRBJ2-2; D is undetermined. The CDR3 is 12 amino acids. V was cut by 3 bases and J by 6 bases, with 5 bases left in between. CDR3 protein: CASSLCAGELFF. CDR3 nucleotide sequence: TGTGCCAGCAGTTTGTGTGCCGGGGAGCTGTTTTTT.

The chain uses TRBV30 and TRBJ2-5, with 8 bases matching TRBD1. Germline V gene data show CDR1 as GTSNPN and CDR2 as SVGIG (reference sequence). The CDR3 is made up of 16 amino acids. J gave up 4 bases and V 2 bases, and 12 bases lay outside the gene matches. The CDR3 protein is CAWSPDRGSSTETQYF. Written as DNA, the CDR3 is TGTGCCTGGAGTCCCGACAGGGGATCTAGTACAGAGACCCAGTACTTC.

The genes are TRBV7-9 and TRBJ2-1, with no clear D. The germline gives CDR1 SEHNR, CDR2 FQNEAQ (reference sequence). Trimming shortened V by 2 bases and J by 9 bases, and 8 bases separated the two germline ends. The CDR3 has 12 amino acids. CDR3 region: CASSLLEIEQFF. The CDR3 DNA follows: TGTGCCAGCAGCTTACTAGAGATTGAGCAGTTCTTC. The full variable domain, in which reference TRBV7-9 and TRBJ2-1 provide the parts outside the CDR3, is DTGVSQNPRHKITKRGQNVTFRCDPISEHNRLYWYRQTLGQGPEFLTYFQNEAQLEKSRLLSDRFSAERPKGSFSTLEIQRTEQGDSAMYLCASSLLEIEQFFGPGTRLTVL.

Comments on this clonotype: This clone may be a read error of a much larger clone one base away. This chain joins TRBV20-1 and TRBJ2-1, with D tentatively TRBD1 (6 bases). CDR3 length equals 14 residues. Germline CDR1 reads DFQATT; CDR2 reads SNEGSKA (reference sequence). Trimming left V 1 base short and J 7 bases short, with 14 bases between. In DNA, the CDR3 is TGCAGTGCTAGAGGTTTCAGGGGCGGGAATGAGCAGTTCTTC. This codes for CSARGFRGGNEQFF.

The J gene is TRBJ2-1, the V gene TRBV4-2; D might be TRBD1 or TRBD2, each matching 6 bases. The CDR3 consists of 14 residues. Germline V CDR1 and CDR2: LGHNA, YNFKEQ. V lost 4 bases and J 8 bases, leaving 15 bases between the germline ends. The CDR3 DNA follows: TGTGCCAGCAGCCCGGGGGCACTGGGGGATGAGCAGTTCTTC. This encodes CASSPGALGDEQFF.

This clonotype was seen at least ten times. The chain joins TRBV7-3 to TRBJ2-2, with a possible D match to TRBD2 (5 bases). Germline lookup yields CDR1 SGHTA and CDR2 FQGTGA. The ends were cut back, 6 bases at V and 7 bases at J, with 15 bases in the middle. The CDR3 extends over 14 amino acids. The CDR3 reads CASSLTGKGGELFF. CDR3 in DNA: TGTGCCAGCAGTCTAACGGGGAAAGGCGGGGAGCTGTTTTTT.

At least ten counts were recorded for this clonotype. This chain uses TRBV11-2 with TRBJ1-6, with 8 bases fitting TRBD1. CDR3 size: 14 residues. Trimming at V came to 3 bases and at J to 5 bases, leaving 0 bases not matched to a gene. Germline CDR1 reads SGHAT; CDR2 reads FQNNGV. The CDR3 is CASSLTGDNSPLHF. In nucleotides, the CDR3 is TGTGCCAGCAGCTTGACAGGGGATAATTCACCCCTCCACTTT.

Ten or more counts support this clonotype. This rearrangement joins TRBV6-6 to TRBJ2-3, with D unresolved. Germline V gene data show CDR1 as MNHNY and CDR2 as SVGAGI (reference sequence). The CDR3 contains 14 residues. The V gene lost 1 base and the J gene lost 4 bases, with 9 bases spanning the gap. The CDR3 region is CASSYYVRADTQYF. CDR3 bases: TGTGCCAGCAGTTACTATGTTCGGGCAGATACGCAGTATTTT.

This clonotype was seen many times. The V and J genes are TRBV2 and TRBJ1-5; D not certain. Germline lookup yields CDR1 SNHLY and CDR2 FYNNEI. V was trimmed by 1 base and J by 3 bases, leaving 10 bases between them. The CDR3 has 15 residues. The CDR3 here is CASSEEGSPNQPQHF. Written as DNA, the CDR3 is TGTGCCAGCAGTGAAGAGGGCAGCCCCAATCAGCCCCAGCATTTT.